This T cell receptor (beta chain) was captured by sequencing in a study of T cell repertoires in cytomegalovirus infection. About the research overall: CMV infection plus the matching HLA type was flagged by public TCR beta signatures.

TCRdb ran MiXCR on the reads and lists one entry per CDR3 protein. The sample gives around 250,000 distinct CDR3 sequences, approximately 15% of which show up once; less than 50% is in the top ten. The germline CDR1 and CDR2 sequences are SEHNR and FQNEAQ (reference sequence). V dropped 0 bases and J dropped 5 bases, with 14 bases sitting between them. This CDR3 spans 15 amino acids. The TCR was taken from a human donor in good health (CMV status not recorded). Some clones in this sample may be carry-over from other donors' samples. This sequence joins TRBV7-9 and TRBJ2-7; D gene uncertain. The source material was CD8+ T cells from PBMCs. The CDR3 DNA reads as TGTGCCAGCAGCTTAGCGGTTGTCGGCGCCCACGAGCAGTACTTC. Translated: CASSLAVVGAHEQYF.